This TCR beta chain originates from a study of blood T cell repertoires in COVID-19. Assay: immunoSEQ multiplex PCR; the TCRdb copy retains only in-frame clones and omits some. The table has some 200,000 clones, about 85% seen once. Sequencing was carried out using PBMCs or T cells enriched from blood (not recorded which). This clonotype was sampled from a woman in her twenties or thirties who had recovered from COVID-19.

The CDR3 sequence is CASSPESVAGGTYEQYF. In DNA, the CDR3 is TGTGCCAGCAGCCCTGAAAGCGTTGCAGGGGGCACGTACGAGCAGTACTTC. This chain connects TRBV9 to TRBJ2-7; 8 nucleotides align to TRBD1. CDR1 and CDR2 from the germline V gene are SGDLS and YYNGEE. This CDR3 spans 17 amino acids. With V trimmed by 4 bases and J by 4 bases, 16 bases remained unmatched.